These 20 T cell receptor beta chains were all obtained from the same sample, sequenced in a study of molecular identifiers for immune sequencing clone quantification. TCRdb independently ran MiXCR on the PCR reads; one entry per CDR3 protein. The sample lists about 640,000 distinct CDR3 sequences, 15% to 20% seen once, with roughly 0.83% in the top ten. Sequencing used naive CD8+ T cells from blood, with Jurkat cell RNA spiked in. Described subset: FACS-sorted CD8+CD4-CCR7+CD45RA+ naive T cells. All receptors derive from a human donor in good health. Some libraries in this study had Jurkat cell RNA spiked in.

Notes on this clonotype: This could be a read error, since a much larger clone is one nucleotide away. The V call is TRBV7-8, the J call TRBJ2-2, with D possibly being TRBD1 (6 bases). The length of the CDR3 is 15 residues. Looked up from germline, CDR1 is SGHVS and CDR2 is FQNEAQ. CDR3 DNA sequence: TGTGCCAGCGTCGCAGGGGCCTTAAACACCAGGGAGCTGTTTTTT. Translation: CASVAGALNTRELFF.

CDR3 amino acids: CSAHLGDVLDYGYTF. The CDR3, as DNA: TGCAGCGCCCATCTAGGAGACGTTTTAGACTATGGCTACACCTTC. The V gene is TRBV20-1, the J gene TRBJ1-2; no clear D gene. Germline CDR1 is DFQATT and CDR2 is SNEGSKA (reference sequence). The CDR3 has 15 amino acids.

This clonotype was recorded many times. The V and J genes are TRBV7-9 and TRBJ1-1, with D uncertain. Germline-derived CDR1 and CDR2 are SEHNR and FQNEAQ (reference sequence). The CDR3 extends over 15 amino acids. The germline V and J ends were trimmed by 1 base and 3 bases, with 12 bases remaining between them. The CDR3: CASSLVQFLYTEAFF. CDR3 nucleotides: TGTGCCAGCAGCTTAGTCCAGTTCCTCTACACTGAAGCTTTCTTT.

In regard to this clonotype: At one end, the junction sequence differs from germline, possibly due to a read error. CDR3 DNA: TGTGCCAGCAGTTTGAGGGGGGCGGCTAATGAAAAACTGCTTTTT. This encodes CASSLRGAANEKLLF. The chain recombines TRBV27 with TRBJ1-4; tentatively, D is TRBD1 (6 bases). The CDR3 has 15 residues. Germline V gene sequence: CDR1 MNHEY, CDR2 SMNVEV (reference sequence).

The rearrangement joins TRBV5-4 to TRBJ2-1, with 10 bases that match TRBD2. CDR1 and CDR2 (germline): SGHNT, YYREEE (reference sequence). V lost 4 bases to trimming and J lost 6 bases; unmatched junction nucleotides: 7. The CDR3 loop spans 15 amino acids. The CDR3 here is CASSHPAGGPNEQFF. CDR3 DNA sequence: TGTGCCAGCAGCCATCCAGCGGGAGGGCCCAATGAGCAGTTCTTC.

This clonotype was seen at least ten times. The rearrangement links TRBV27 to TRBJ1-1, with D maybe TRBD1 (5 bases). The CDR3 is 13 residues long. Germline V gene sequence: CDR1 MNHEY, CDR2 SMNVEV (reference sequence). Trimming stripped 5 bases from V and 4 bases from J, with 11 bases between. The CDR3 sequence: CASSPGEATEAFF. The CDR3 DNA is TGTGCCAGCAGTCCGGGGGAGGCCACTGAAGCTTTCTTT.

This clonotype was counted many times. The V and J genes are TRBV30 and TRBJ2-1; 9 nucleotides align to TRBD1. Per the germline V gene, CDR1 is GTSNPN and CDR2 is SVGIG (reference sequence). The CDR3 runs 14 residues. The V segment lost 4 bases and the J segment 5 bases; nucleotides outside the gene matches: 6. CDR3 DNA: TGTGCCTGGACGACAGGGGGTCTCCACAATGAGCAGTTCTTC. Its translation is CAWTTGGLHNEQFF. The whole variable domain, filled in from reference TRBV30 and TRBJ2-1, reads SQTIHQWPATLVQPVGSPLSLECTVEGTSNPNLYWYRQAAGRGLQLLFYSVGIGQISSEVPQNLSASRPQDRQFILSSKKLLLSDSGFYLCAWTTGGLHNEQFFGPGTRLTVL.

The V gene is TRBV19, the J gene TRBJ2-1; 14 bases fit TRBD2. With 1 base clipped from V and 0 bases from J, the junction kept 5 bases outside the gene matches. CDR1 is LNHDA and CDR2 is SQIVND in the germline V gene (reference sequence). CDR3 length: 19 amino acids. The CDR3, as DNA: TGTGCCAGTAGTATAGTCGGACTAGCGGGAGGAAGCTCCTACAATGAGCAGTTCTTC. This encodes CASSIVGLAGGSSYNEQFF. Filled out from reference TRBV19 and TRBJ2-1, the complete variable domain reads DGGITQSPKYLFRKEGQNVTLSCEQNLNHDAMYWYRQDPGQGLRLIYYSQIVNDFQKGDIAEGYSVSREKKESFPLTVTSAQKNPTAFYLCASSIVGLAGGSSYNEQFFGPGTRLTVL.

This chain joins TRBV7-9 and TRBJ2-2; weak D call: TRBD1 (7 bases). Germline CDR1 and CDR2: SEHNR and FQNEAQ (reference sequence). CDR3 length: 17 amino acids. Trimming took 5 bases from V and 1 from J, leaving 17 bases between them. In DNA form, the CDR3 reads TGTGCCAGCAGCCTTGGAGGGGGCGCGGTGAACACCGGGGAGCTGTTTTTT. It is translated as CASSLGGGAVNTGELFF.

This clonotype was found a few times. The chain couples TRBV28 to TRBJ2-2; D is perhaps TRBD1 or TRBD2 (5 bases each). CDR3 length equals 14 residues. Germline V lookup: CDR1 MDHEN, CDR2 SYDVKM. V was trimmed by 6 bases and J by 7 bases, leaving 15 bases between them. The CDR3 region is CASSLRDAGGELFF. The CDR3 coding sequence is TGTGCCAGCAGCTTAAGGGACGCCGGCGGGGAGCTGTTTTTT.

This clonotype came up many times. The rearrangement uses TRBV28 and TRBJ2-5; D is perhaps TRBD2 (6 bases). The germline V gene has CDR1 MDHEN and CDR2 SYDVKM. CDR3 length: 15 amino acids. V lost 10 bases and J 2 bases, leaving 20 bases between the germline ends. The CDR3: CATWGAGSFQETQYF. CDR3 bases: TGTGCCACCTGGGGAGCGGGCAGCTTTCAAGAGACCCAGTACTTC. The full variable domain, rest sourced from reference TRBV28 and TRBJ2-5, is DVKVTQSSRYLVKRTGEKVFLECVQDMDHENMFWYRQDPGLGLRLIYFSYDVKMKEKGDIPEGYSVSREKKERFSLILESASTNQTSMYLCATWGAGSFQETQYFGPGTRLLVL.

This clonotype was seen repeatedly, ten times or more. This sequence joins TRBV12-3 or TRBV12-4 and TRBJ2-3; D remains ambiguous. V dropped 6 bases and J dropped 2 bases, with 18 bases sitting between them. The CDR3 is 16 amino acids. The CDR3 region has the DNA TGTGCCAGCAGGCCCCCCGGCGAGAGCCTCACAGATACGCAGTATTTT. Its translation is CASRPPGESLTDTQYF.

This clonotype was counted ten times or more. This chain uses TRBV25-1 with TRBJ2-2; tentative D call: TRBD2 (6 bases). Per the germline V gene, CDR1 is MGHDK and CDR2 is SYGVNS. V was clipped by 3 bases and J by 2 bases, with 16 bases between them. The CDR3 spans 17 residues. CDR3 sequence: CASSDPRGFVNTGELFF. CDR3 sequence (DNA): TGTGCCAGCAGTGACCCCCGGGGGTTCGTTAACACCGGGGAGCTGTTTTTT.

The chain employs TRBV7-2 and TRBJ2-7, with a possible D match to TRBD1 (6 bases). Germline CDR1 and CDR2: SGHTA and FQGNSA. The CDR3 sequence is 15 residues long. V was pared by 6 bases and J by 2 bases, with 17 bases between. Here the CDR3 reads CASSPDEGEPYEQYF. In DNA, the CDR3 is TGTGCCAGCAGTCCCGACGAGGGGGAGCCCTACGAGCAGTACTTC.

The sample holds many counts of this clonotype. The chain is built from TRBV4-2 and TRBJ2-2; 7 bases are shared with TRBD2. Germline-derived CDR1 and CDR2 are LGHNA and YNFKEQ. CDR3 size: 17 residues. Trimming cost V 2 bases and J 1 base; bases outside gene matches: 7. For the CDR3, the DNA is TGTGCCAGCAGCCAAACACACCTAGCGGAGAACACCGGGGAGCTGTTTTTT. Translation gives CASSQTHLAENTGELFF.

This clonotype was detected only once. This may arise from a read error, as a much more abundant clone is one base away. V and J are TRBV28 and TRBJ1-1; no clear D. There are 14 residues in the CDR3. Trimming shortened V by 2 bases and J by 3 bases, and 10 bases separated the two germline ends. CDR1 and CDR2 (germline): MDHEN, SYDVKM. The CDR3 DNA follows: TGTGCCAGCAGTTTAGGCCGCCCGGACACTGAAGCTTTCTTT. It is translated as CASSLGRPDTEAFF. The full variable domain, in which reference TRBV28 and TRBJ1-1 provide the parts outside the CDR3, is DVKVTQSSRYLVKRTGEKVFLECVQDMDHENMFWYRQDPGLGLRLIYFSYDVKMKEKGDIPEGYSVSREKKERFSLILESASTNQTSMYLCASSLGRPDTEAFFGQGTRLTVV.

The sample holds many counts of this clonotype. The CDR3, as DNA: TGTGCCACCAGTGATCGGACAGGGGGCTACACAGATACGCAGTATTTT. This codes for CATSDRTGGYTDTQYF. J is TRBJ2-3 and V is TRBV24-1, with 11 bases aligning to TRBD1. Germline V gives CDR1 KGHDR, CDR2 SFDVKD. With 3 bases clipped from V and 2 bases from J, the junction kept 3 bases outside the gene matches. This CDR3 region has 16 residues.

This clonotype has more than one count but fewer than ten. This chain links TRBV14 with TRBJ2-1; D perhaps matches TRBD2 (6 bases). Germline-derived CDR1 and CDR2 are SGHDN and FVKESK. The CDR3 has 13 amino acids. V lost 1 base to trimming and J lost 9 bases, with 10 bases between them. The CDR3 coding sequence is TGTGCCAGCAGCCAAGGTCTAGCGTCTGAGCAGTTCTTC. Its protein product is CASSQGLASEQFF.

The chain links TRBV7-9 to TRBJ2-1; D uncertain. V lost 5 bases, J lost 1 base, and 9 bases lay in between. The CDR3 has 14 residues. Germline CDR1 reads SEHNR; CDR2 reads FQNEAQ (reference sequence). CDR3: CASSRAPSYNEQFF. DNA for the CDR3: TGTGCCAGCAGCCGGGCACCGTCCTACAATGAGCAGTTCTTC.

This clonotype was observed at least ten times. This sequence joins TRBV20-1 and TRBJ1-1; D gene unclear. The CDR3 runs 10 residues. V was clipped by 3 bases and J by 6 bases, with 5 bases between them. Germline V gene data show CDR1 as DFQATT and CDR2 as SNEGSKA (reference sequence). The CDR3 sequence is CSARGPEAFF. CDR3 sequence (DNA): TGCAGTGCTAGGGGTCCTGAAGCTTTCTTT.